The clone carrying this T cell receptor (beta chain) has just a few counts. Being one base from a much bigger clone, this may be a read error. RNA transcripts were the template for amplifying TCR beta CDR3 regions. In the first-round RT-PCR of the TCR CDR3, the HTBI primer set was used. TCRdb re-analysed the multiplex PCR reads in MiXCR, keeping a single row per CDR3 protein. Of around 100,000 distinct CDR3 sequences listed, over 45% were seen once; the top ten hold approximately 30%. CDR1 is SGHAT and CDR2 is FQNNGV in the germline V gene. CDR3 length: 14 amino acids. V shed 8 bases and J shed 10 bases, with 21 bases lying between them. The sample originates from a study of T cells in Graves' hyperthyroidism and ophthalmopathy.

This sequence was found in a man aged 35 to 55 with Graves' hyperthyroidism. The sample was blood. The V gene is TRBV11-2, the J gene TRBJ2-1, with D perhaps TRBD2 (5 bases). The DNA of the CDR3 is TGTGCCAGCGGTCAGGCAGGAGGTCATAGGGAGCAGTTCTTC. This sequence encodes CASGQAGGHREQFF. Full variable domain (rest looked up from reference TRBV11-2 and TRBJ2-1): EAGVAQSPRYKIIEKRQSVAFWCNPISGHATLYWYQQILGQGPKLLIQFQNNGVVDDSQLPKDRFSAERLKGVDSTLKIQPAKLEDSAVYLCASGQAGGHREQFFGPGTRLTVL.